This T cell receptor (beta chain) appears in the sequencing data of a study of shared clonotypes between healthy human individuals. Trimming pared 2 bases from V and 3 bases from J, leaving 15 bases between. CDR1 is SGHRS, CDR2 YFSETQ, per germline. This CDR3 has 15 residues. The assay was immunoSEQ multiplex PCR, and TCRdb's table has in-frame clones only and misses some. The sample contains 2 million to 2.5 million clones, just over 90% of which appear only once. The naive CD8 fraction comprised CD45RO-negative cells positively selected for CCR7 and excluded terminally differentiated effector memory CD45RA+ cells.

The chain has TRBV5-1 and TRBJ2-7; tentative D call: TRBD2 (6 bases). The sequence came from a man between 18 and 35 years old in good health. Some clones in this sample may be carry-over from other donors' samples. Material: naive CD8+ T cells from PBMCs. The chain's CDR3 is CASSLLPGAGYEQYF. The CDR3 region has the DNA TGCGCCAGCAGCTTACTTCCGGGAGCCGGCTACGAGCAGTACTTC.